This is a list of T cell receptor beta chains from one sample in a study of OX40 agonist ivuxolimab in advanced cancers. Method: immunoSEQ multiplex PCR; TCRdb's copy keeps in-frame clones and lacks some. The sample has roughly 70,000 clones; just over 85% are singletons. Material: CD4+ or CD8+ T cells sorted from blood, obtained in a trial of the OX40 agonist ivuxolimab. The receptors come from an adult with an advanced solid tumor such as melanoma, head and neck, liver or kidney cancer. The CDR3 runs from the conserved cysteine through the conserved F or W. The order of the fields is V gene, J gene, CDR3 protein.

v_call: TRBV5-5; j_call: TRBJ1-1; cdr3_aa: CASRPGLGTQGTEAFF
v_call: TRBV6-1; j_call: TRBJ1-1; cdr3_aa: CASSFRLGEAFF
v_call: TRBV10-3; j_call: TRBJ2-5; cdr3_aa: CAIRLEGQETQYF
v_call: TRBV28; j_call: TRBJ1-5; cdr3_aa: CASRGQTHQPQHF
v_call: TRBV29-1; j_call: TRBJ1-3; cdr3_aa: CSVERASVGTIYF
v_call: TRBV7-2; j_call: TRBJ2-1; cdr3_aa: CASSPTLGGRRPEQFF
v_call: TRBV7-2; j_call: TRBJ1-1; cdr3_aa: CASSLRGNTEAFF
v_call: TRBV29-1; j_call: TRBJ2-7; cdr3_aa: CSVVSGRAVMSYEQYF
v_call: TRBV7-8; j_call: TRBJ1-1; cdr3_aa: CASSPMGRGRTEAFF
v_call: TRBV2; j_call: TRBJ1-2; cdr3_aa: CASSEGVAYGYTF
v_call: TRBV18; j_call: TRBJ1-4; cdr3_aa: CASSADGTGVEKLFF
v_call: TRBV29-1; j_call: TRBJ2-3; cdr3_aa: CSVGLAGGTDTQYF
v_call: TRBV7-2; j_call: TRBJ2-2; cdr3_aa: CASSRGLAVGELFF
v_call: TRBV7-2; j_call: TRBJ2-7; cdr3_aa: CASSLVTAAYEQYF
v_call: TRBV5-1; j_call: TRBJ2-3; cdr3_aa: CASSPGLAGPADTQYF
v_call: TRBV7-9; j_call: TRBJ2-7; cdr3_aa: CASSLVGQGRYEQYF
v_call: TRBV10-3; j_call: TRBJ2-7; cdr3_aa: CAIGAGTYEQYF
v_call: TRBV15; j_call: TRBJ2-5; cdr3_aa: CATSRGDGKETQYF
v_call: TRBV19; j_call: TRBJ2-7; cdr3_aa: CASSMARRYEQYF
v_call: TRBV16; j_call: TRBJ1-5; cdr3_aa: CASSPWGAGARNQPQHF
v_call: TRBV19; j_call: TRBJ2-5; cdr3_aa: CASSNLRLAGNQETQYF
v_call: TRBV6-5; j_call: TRBJ1-2; cdr3_aa: CASTPQGVNYGYTF
v_call: TRBV7-9; j_call: TRBJ1-4; cdr3_aa: CASSFAAGEKLFF
v_call: TRBV6-1; j_call: TRBJ1-1; cdr3_aa: CASSDPFAGFFVSFF
v_call: TRBV28; j_call: TRBJ1-2; cdr3_aa: CASSLPTAQGAGGYTF
v_call: TRBV18; j_call: TRBJ2-7; cdr3_aa: CASSPYNQGHEQYF
v_call: TRBV10-2; j_call: TRBJ2-7; cdr3_aa: CASSESGVGYEQYF
v_call: TRBV7-9; j_call: TRBJ2-5; cdr3_aa: CASSLGGRTWQETQYF
v_call: TRBV6-6; j_call: TRBJ2-5; cdr3_aa: CASSYGQETQYF
v_call: TRBV6-5; j_call: TRBJ1-6; cdr3_aa: CASSYRATGIGSPLHF
v_call: TRBV14; j_call: TRBJ2-3; cdr3_aa: CASSQGTRTQYF
v_call: TRBV4-3; j_call: TRBJ1-2; cdr3_aa: CASSQGGRGSYGYTF
v_call: TRBV11-2; j_call: TRBJ2-7; cdr3_aa: CASSLDPRYEQYF
v_call: TRBV18; j_call: TRBJ1-4; cdr3_aa: CASSPVGVAANEKLFF
v_call: TRBV2; j_call: TRBJ2-1; cdr3_aa: CASSRQGSYNEQFF
v_call: TRBV9; j_call: TRBJ2-2; cdr3_aa: CASSVGLAGDTGELFF
v_call: TRBV7-2; j_call: TRBJ2-2; cdr3_aa: CASNYLAVGELFF
v_call: TRBV27; j_call: TRBJ1-1; cdr3_aa: CASSSRTGISTEAFF
v_call: TRBV7-8; j_call: TRBJ1-3; cdr3_aa: CASSYRRMGVGNTIYF
v_call: TRBV5-5; j_call: TRBJ1-1; cdr3_aa: CASSLGPNTEAFF
v_call: TRBV2; j_call: TRBJ2-5; cdr3_aa: CASSDRRGGRETQYF
v_call: TRBV28; j_call: TRBJ1-2; cdr3_aa: CASRERDRIVYGYTF
v_call: TRBV7-2; j_call: TRBJ1-1; cdr3_aa: CASSPNIPGTEEAFF